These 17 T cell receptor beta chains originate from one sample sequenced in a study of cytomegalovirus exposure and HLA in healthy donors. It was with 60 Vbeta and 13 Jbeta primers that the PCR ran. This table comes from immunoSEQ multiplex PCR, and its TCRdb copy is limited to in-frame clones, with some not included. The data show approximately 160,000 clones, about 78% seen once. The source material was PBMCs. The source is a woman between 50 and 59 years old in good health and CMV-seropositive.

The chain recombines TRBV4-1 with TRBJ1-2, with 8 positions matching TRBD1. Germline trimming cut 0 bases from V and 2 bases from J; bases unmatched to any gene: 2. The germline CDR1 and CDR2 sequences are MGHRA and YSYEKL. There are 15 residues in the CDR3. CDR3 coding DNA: TGCGCCAGCAGCCAAGAGTGGGACAGGAACTATGGCTACACCTTC. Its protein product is CASSQEWDRNYGYTF.

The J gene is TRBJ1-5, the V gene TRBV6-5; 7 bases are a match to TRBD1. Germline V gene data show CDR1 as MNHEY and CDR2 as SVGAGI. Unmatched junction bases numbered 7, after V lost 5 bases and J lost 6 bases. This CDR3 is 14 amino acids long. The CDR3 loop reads CASSDNRGAQPQHF. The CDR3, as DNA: TGTGCCAGCAGTGATAACAGGGGAGCTCAGCCCCAGCATTTT.

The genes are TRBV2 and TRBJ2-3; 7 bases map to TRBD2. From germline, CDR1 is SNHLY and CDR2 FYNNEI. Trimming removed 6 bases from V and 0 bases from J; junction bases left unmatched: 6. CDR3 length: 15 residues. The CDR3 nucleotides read TGTGCCAGCAGGTTTTCTAGCGGTAGCACAGATACGCAGTATTTT. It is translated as CASRFSSGSTDTQYF.

The CDR3 DNA is TGTGCCAGCAGCTTACGAGGTGGCGGGGAGCTGTTTTTT. Protein: CASSLRGGGELFF. This chain uses TRBV7-3 with TRBJ2-2; D remains unclear. The germline CDR1 and CDR2 sequences are SGHTA and FQGTGA. Trimming cost V 2 bases and J 7 bases, with 8 bases left between them. This CDR3 has 13 amino acids.

The DNA of the CDR3 is TGTGCCAGCAGCCCAGGGAACATTCAGTACTTC. Translation gives CASSPGNIQYF. V gene TRBV14 combines with J gene TRBJ2-4, with a weak D call TRBD1 (5 bases). CDR3 length: 11 amino acids. Germline values: CDR1 SGHDN, CDR2 FVKESK. V was shortened by 4 bases and J by 7 bases, with 5 bases between the two germline ends.

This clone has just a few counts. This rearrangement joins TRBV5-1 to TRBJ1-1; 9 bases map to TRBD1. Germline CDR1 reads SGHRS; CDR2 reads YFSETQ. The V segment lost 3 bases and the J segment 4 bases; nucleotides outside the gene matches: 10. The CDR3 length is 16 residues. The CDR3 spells CASSSTGGGLVTEAFF. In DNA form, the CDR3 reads TGCGCCAGCAGCTCCACAGGGGGCGGGTTGGTCACTGAAGCTTTCTTT. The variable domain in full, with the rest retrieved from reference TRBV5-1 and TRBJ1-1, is KAGVTQTPRYLIKTRGQQVTLSCSPISGHRSVSWYQQTPGQGLQFLFEYFSETQRNKGNFPGRFSGRQFSNSRSEMNVSTLELGDSALYLCASSSTGGGLVTEAFFGQGTRLTVV.

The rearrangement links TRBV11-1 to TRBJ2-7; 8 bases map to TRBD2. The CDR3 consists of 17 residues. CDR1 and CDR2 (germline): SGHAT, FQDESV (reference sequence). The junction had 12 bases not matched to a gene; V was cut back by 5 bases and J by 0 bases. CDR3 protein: CASSGTRARGASYEQYF. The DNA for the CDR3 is TGTGCCAGCAGCGGAACCCGGGCGCGGGGGGCCTCCTACGAGCAGTACTTC.

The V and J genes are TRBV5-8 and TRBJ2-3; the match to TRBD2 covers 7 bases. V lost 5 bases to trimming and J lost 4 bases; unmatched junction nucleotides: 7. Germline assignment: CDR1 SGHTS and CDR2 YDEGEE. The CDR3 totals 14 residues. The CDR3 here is CASRSQGGADTQYF. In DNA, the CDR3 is TGTGCCAGCAGATCCCAGGGAGGGGCAGATACGCAGTATTTT.

CDR3 loop: CASGTQGRNGYTF. CDR3 coding DNA: TGTGCCAGCGGTACACAGGGGCGGAATGGCTACACCTTC. The rearrangement links TRBV7-9 to TRBJ1-2; 7 bases agree with TRBD1. V trimming: 8 bases; J trimming: 6 bases; junction bases outside the gene matches: 9. CDR3 length: 13 amino acids. In germline, CDR1 is SEHNR, CDR2 FQNEAQ (reference sequence).

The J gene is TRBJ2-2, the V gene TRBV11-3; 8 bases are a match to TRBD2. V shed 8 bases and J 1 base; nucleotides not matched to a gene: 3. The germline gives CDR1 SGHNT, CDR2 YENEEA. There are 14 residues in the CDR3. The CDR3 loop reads CASGSGGNTGELFF. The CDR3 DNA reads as TGTGCCAGCGGGAGCGGGGGGAACACCGGGGAGCTGTTTTTT.

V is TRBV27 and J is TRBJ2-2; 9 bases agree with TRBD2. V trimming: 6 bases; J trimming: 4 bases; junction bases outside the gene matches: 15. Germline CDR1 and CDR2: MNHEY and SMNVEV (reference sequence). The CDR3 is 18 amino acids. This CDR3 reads CASRPLVVGAGGTGELFF. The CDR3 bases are TGTGCCAGCAGACCTTTGGTGGTGGGAGCGGGAGGCACCGGGGAGCTGTTTTTT.

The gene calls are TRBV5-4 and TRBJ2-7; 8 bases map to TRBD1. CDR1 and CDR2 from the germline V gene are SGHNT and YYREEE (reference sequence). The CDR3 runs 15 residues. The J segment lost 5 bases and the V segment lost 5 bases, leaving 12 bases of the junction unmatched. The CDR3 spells CASSQGQVKFNEQYF. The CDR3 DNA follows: TGTGCCAGCAGTCAGGGACAGGTCAAATTCAACGAGCAGTACTTC.

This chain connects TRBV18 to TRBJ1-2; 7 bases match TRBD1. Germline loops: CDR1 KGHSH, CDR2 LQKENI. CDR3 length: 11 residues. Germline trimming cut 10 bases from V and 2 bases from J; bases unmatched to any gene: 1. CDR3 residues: CATRGNYGYTF. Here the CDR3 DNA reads TGTGCCACCAGGGGGAACTATGGCTACACCTTC.

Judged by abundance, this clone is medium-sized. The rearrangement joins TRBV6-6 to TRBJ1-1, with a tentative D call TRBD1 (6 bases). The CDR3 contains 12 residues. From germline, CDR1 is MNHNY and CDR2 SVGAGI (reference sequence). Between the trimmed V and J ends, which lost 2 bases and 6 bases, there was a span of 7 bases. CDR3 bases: TGTGCCAGCAGTTACCCAGGGGCTGAAGCTTTCTTT. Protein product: CASSYPGAEAFF.

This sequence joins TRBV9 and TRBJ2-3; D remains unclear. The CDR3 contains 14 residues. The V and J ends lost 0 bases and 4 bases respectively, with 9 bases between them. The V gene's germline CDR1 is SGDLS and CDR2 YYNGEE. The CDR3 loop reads CASSVGALPDTQYF. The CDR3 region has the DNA TGTGCCAGCAGCGTAGGGGCTCTTCCAGATACGCAGTATTTT. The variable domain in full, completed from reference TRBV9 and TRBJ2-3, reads DSGVTQTPKHLITATGQRVTLRCSPRSGDLSVYWYQQSLDQGLQFLIQYYNGEERAKGNILERFSAQQFPDLHSELNLSSLELGDSALYFCASSVGALPDTQYFGPGTRLTVL.

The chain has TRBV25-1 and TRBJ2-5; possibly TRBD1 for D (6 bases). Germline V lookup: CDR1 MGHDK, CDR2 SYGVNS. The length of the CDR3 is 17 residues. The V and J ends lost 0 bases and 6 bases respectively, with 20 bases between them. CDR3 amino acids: CASSEYIGGNSRKTQYF. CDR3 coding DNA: TGTGCCAGCAGTGAATATATAGGGGGTAATAGTCGAAAGACCCAGTACTTC.

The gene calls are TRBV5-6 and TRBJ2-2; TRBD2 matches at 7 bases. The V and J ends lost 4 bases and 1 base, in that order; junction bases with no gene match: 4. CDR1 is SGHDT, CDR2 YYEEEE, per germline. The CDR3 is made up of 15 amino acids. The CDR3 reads CASSLERGNTGELFF. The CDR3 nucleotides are TGTGCCAGCAGCCTAGAGCGGGGGAACACCGGGGAGCTGTTTTTT.